These 9 T cell receptor beta chains were sequenced from one sample in a study of blood T cell repertoires in COVID-19 (TCRdb year 2020). Receptors were amplified or captured by the immunoSEQ multiplex PCR assay. TCRdb stores this immuneACCESS table with in-frame sequences only. Part of the clones is absent; in the studies checked, under half of the shortfall reflects unresolved V genes, and no reason is known for the rest. Counted in this sample were over 45,000 clones; approximately 80% of them appeared once. Roughly 7.3% of the sample goes to the ten largest clones. Input material: peripheral blood. The receptors originated from a man aged 40-55 years with acute or convalescent COVID-19.

The V call is TRBV3-1 (or the pseudogene TRBV3-2), the J call TRBJ1-1; D is unclear. The CDR3 runs to 16 residues. V lost 1 base and J lost 4, with 16 bases in between. Germline loops: CDR1 LGHDT, CDR2 YNNKEL (reference sequence). The CDR3 nucleotides read TGTGCCAGCAGCCAAGGGGTCGTTTCGGGAATCACTGAAGCTTTCTTT. It yields the protein CASSQGVVSGITEAFF.

In this sample, this clone turned up once. J is TRBJ1-1 and V is TRBV6-5; D is undetermined. Germline loops: CDR1 MNHEY, CDR2 SVGAGI. V lost 6 bases and J lost 4, with 15 bases in between. The length of the CDR3 is 14 residues. As DNA, the CDR3 is TGTGCCAGCAGGGTTAACCTAGGGAGCACTGAAGCTTTCTTT. Translating it yields CASRVNLGSTEAFF.

The V call is TRBV6-1, the J call TRBJ2-7, with D possibly TRBD1 on 6 matching bases. CDR1 MNHNS and CDR2 SASEGT come from the germline V gene. The CDR3 extends over 16 amino acids. V dropped 1 base and J dropped 6 bases, with 19 bases sitting between them. DNA for the CDR3: TGTGCCAGCAGTGAAGACGGGTACGCTAACAGGGCCGAGCAGTACTTC. It specifies CASSEDGYANRAEQYF.

The V gene is TRBV4-1, the J gene TRBJ2-2; tentatively, D is TRBD1 (6 bases). Trimming took 2 bases from V and 7 from J, leaving 11 bases between them. The CDR3 runs 14 residues. CDR1 is MGHRA and CDR2 is YSYEKL in the germline V gene. The CDR3, as DNA: TGCGCCAGCAGCCAAATGGGGGCGGTCGGGGAGCTGTTTTTT. Its translation is CASSQMGAVGELFF.

The chain recombines TRBV3-1 (or the pseudogene TRBV3-2) with TRBJ2-1; D unclear. The CDR3 loop spans 14 amino acids. Germline CDR1 LGHDT, CDR2 YNNKEL (reference sequence). The germline V and J ends were trimmed by 0 bases and 7 bases, with 10 bases remaining between them. The CDR3: CASSQEGRVNEQFF. For the CDR3, the DNA is TGTGCCAGCAGCCAAGAAGGTCGGGTAAATGAGCAGTTCTTC.

The J gene is TRBJ2-5, the V gene TRBV4-2, with 12 nucleotides matching TRBD2. This CDR3 is built from 22 residues. CDR1 and CDR2 from the germline V gene are LGHNA and YNFKEQ. The J segment lost 4 bases and the V segment lost 0 bases, leaving 21 bases of the junction unmatched. DNA of the CDR3: TGTGCCAGCAGCCAAGATACGAGACGGACTAGCGGGGCCTATACTATGGGAGAGACCCAGTACTTC. It codes for CASSQDTRRTSGAYTMGETQYF.

This chain links TRBV7-2 with TRBJ1-1; D unresolved. Trimming pared 2 bases from V and 1 base from J, leaving 14 bases between. CDR3 size: 16 residues. Per the germline V gene, CDR1 is SGHTA and CDR2 is FQGNSA. CDR3 DNA sequence: TGTGCCAGCAGCTTAAGCGGTTCTGAGGGGAACACTGAAGCTTTCTTT. Protein: CASSLSGSEGNTEAFF.

This chain connects TRBV5-1 to TRBJ2-1; D is unclear. Trimming shortened V by 4 bases and J by 7 bases, and 15 bases separated the two germline ends. The CDR3 contains 14 residues. The germline V gene encodes CDR1 SGHRS and CDR2 YFSETQ. The CDR3 is CASSPPPEMNEQFF. CDR3 nucleotides: TGCGCCAGCAGCCCTCCCCCCGAGATGAATGAGCAGTTCTTC.

J is TRBJ2-2 and V is TRBV3-1 (or the pseudogene TRBV3-2); D uncertain. The CDR3 runs 13 residues. The germline gives CDR1 LGHDT, CDR2 YNNKEL (reference sequence). With 1 base removed from V and 7 bases from J, the gap between germline ends came to 7 bases. CDR3 nucleotides: TGTGCCAGCAGCCAAGGGTTCAGCGGGGAGCTGTTTTTT. Translated: CASSQGFSGELFF.